This is a list of T cell receptor beta chains from one sample in a study of blood T cell repertoires in COVID-19. The table came from immunoSEQ multiplex PCR; TCRdb's copy has only in-frame clones and leaves some out. Of approximately 90,000 clones in the sample, 75% to 90% were seen once. The sample taken for sequencing was peripheral blood. The receptor source for this set is a woman of 80 years or more with acute or convalescent COVID-19. Each CDR3 is given with its conserved first and last residue.

v_call	j_call	cdr3_aa
TRBV18	TRBJ1-6	CASSPVTGADSPLHF
TRBV29-1	TRBJ2-3	CSVVRASVSRDTQYF
TRBV12-5	TRBJ2-7	CASGLSPSRRYEQYF
TRBV4-2	TRBJ1-1	CASSQGYRGRTEAFF
TRBV6-2/TRBV6-3	TRBJ2-7	CASSYRTSGATYEQYF
TRBV19	TRBJ2-1	CASSNLAGASYNEQFF
TRBV15	TRBJ2-1	CATSRDLLNEQFF
TRBV6-5	TRBJ1-2	CASSQSTGGIYGYTF
TRBV5-5	TRBJ2-5	CASSRRGGERETQYF
TRBV2	TRBJ1-5	CASSDLRTEKKPQHF
TRBV24-1	TRBJ2-1	CATSDRTSGYNEQFF
TRBV15	TRBJ2-7	CATSRDGGPYEQYF
TRBV6-1	TRBJ2-5	CASSEQSGSLETQYF
TRBV7-2	TRBJ2-6	CASSGSGANVLTF
TRBV7-7	TRBJ2-7	CASSLRTGGFYEQYF
TRBV11-1	TRBJ2-3	CASSPRTGMSTDTQYF
TRBV15	TRBJ1-4	CATSRDQQGGKLFF
TRBV2	TRBJ1-2	CARATARGLGYTF
TRBV19	TRBJ1-3	CASSADFLNSGNTIYF
TRBV7-9	TRBJ2-5	CASSHWGTEGGETQYF
TRBV29-1	TRBJ1-1	CSVESDRGYTEAFF
TRBV6-4	TRBJ2-1	CASRTLAASNEQFF
TRBV9	TRBJ2-5	CASSPTGVLAGRETQYF
TRBV19	TRBJ1-1	CASSPREGAGGAFF
TRBV7-9	TRBJ1-6	CASSLVASGNSPLHF
TRBV19	TRBJ2-3	CAAPEDKSGRKPGTENPHDTQYF
TRBV3-1/TRBV3-2	TRBJ2-3	CASSQLTDTQYF
TRBV2	TRBJ1-2	CASSEGLFTYGYTF
TRBV19	TRBJ1-6	CASSIDLDRDSPLHF
TRBV19	TRBJ2-7	CASSMTSGSIYEQYF
TRBV3-1/TRBV3-2	TRBJ1-2	CASSQGETANYGYTF
TRBV27	TRBJ1-5	CASRSGTGGAWAQPQHF
TRBV5-1	TRBJ2-2	CASSLKTGTNTGELFF
TRBV29-1	TRBJ2-3	CSVVAVSSTDTQYF
TRBV18	TRBJ1-3	CASSQDVLGAANTIYF
TRBV4-1	TRBJ1-2	CASSQVWTDDYGYTF
TRBV19	TRBJ1-5	CASSATRDRVNQPQHF
TRBV30	TRBJ1-1	CAWSRRGAQGAFF
TRBV14	TRBJ2-1	CASSQEESSYNEQFF
TRBV7-2	TRBJ2-7	CASSARLLYEQYF
TRBV15	TRBJ2-3	CATSRDRGPDTQYF
TRBV15	TRBJ1-4	CATSRDRPGQRFWGANEKLFF
TRBV18	TRBJ2-3	CASSPPLAGQDTQYF